This T cell receptor (beta chain) was recorded in a study of radiotherapy plus CTLA-4 blockade in lung cancer. Study at large: Objective responses emerged in around a sixth of patients, and 31% attained disease control.

People whose metastatic non-small-cell lung cancer was chemo-refractory got focal radiation along with CTLA-4 blockade by ipilimumab. CDR1 is SGDLS, CDR2 YYNGEE, per germline. The CDR3 loop spans 14 amino acids. V shed 0 bases and J shed 7 bases, with 13 bases lying between them. Produced via immunoSEQ multiplex PCR; TCRdb's table is partial and in-frame only. The table includes 40,000 or so clones, about 63% detected once. Points from the study as a whole: Peripheral blood showed expansion of tumor-derived TCR clones after radiotherapy and ipilimumab. Response, reportedly, was best predicted by interferon-beta along with early blood T cell clone dynamics.

Worth noting for this clone: Its target is not known.

This specimen consisted of peripheral blood, obtained from a patient treated with radiotherapy plus ipilimumab. The receptor was derived from a human donor with non-small cell lung cancer who had a partial response to radiotherapy plus ipilimumab. The J gene is TRBJ1-2, the V gene TRBV9; D ambiguous. This CDR3 is CASSVATDCPGYTF. CDR3 coding DNA: TGTGCCAGCAGCGTAGCTACGGACTGCCCTGGCTACACCTTC.